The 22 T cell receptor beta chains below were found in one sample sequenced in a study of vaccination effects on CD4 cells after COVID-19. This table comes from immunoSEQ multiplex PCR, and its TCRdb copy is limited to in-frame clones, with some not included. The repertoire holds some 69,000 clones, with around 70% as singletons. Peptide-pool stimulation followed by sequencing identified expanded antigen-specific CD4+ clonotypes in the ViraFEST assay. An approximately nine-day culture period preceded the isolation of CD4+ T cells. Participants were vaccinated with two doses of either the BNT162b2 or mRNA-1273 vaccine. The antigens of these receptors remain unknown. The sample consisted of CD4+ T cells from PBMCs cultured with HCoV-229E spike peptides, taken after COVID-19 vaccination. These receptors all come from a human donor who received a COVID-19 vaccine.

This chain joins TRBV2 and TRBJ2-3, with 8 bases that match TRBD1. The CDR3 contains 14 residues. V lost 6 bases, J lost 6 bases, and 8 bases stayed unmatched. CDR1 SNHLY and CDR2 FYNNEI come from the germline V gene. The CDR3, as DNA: TGTGCCAGCAGCGGACAGGGCCTGGGTGATACGCAGTATTTT. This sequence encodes CASSGQGLGDTQYF.

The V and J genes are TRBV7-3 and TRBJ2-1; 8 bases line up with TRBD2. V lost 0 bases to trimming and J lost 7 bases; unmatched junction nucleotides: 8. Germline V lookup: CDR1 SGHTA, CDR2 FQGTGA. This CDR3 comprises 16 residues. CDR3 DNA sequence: TGTGCCAGCAGCTTAACGGGTTCGGGGGGGGCGAATGAGCAGTTCTTC. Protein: CASSLTGSGGANEQFF.

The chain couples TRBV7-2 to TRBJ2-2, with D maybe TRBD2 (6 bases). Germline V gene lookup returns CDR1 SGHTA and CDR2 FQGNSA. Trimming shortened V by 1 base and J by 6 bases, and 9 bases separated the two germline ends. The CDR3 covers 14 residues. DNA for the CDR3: TGTGCCAGCAGCTTAGAACTAGCTCCCGGGGAGCTGTTTTTT. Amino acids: CASSLELAPGELFF.

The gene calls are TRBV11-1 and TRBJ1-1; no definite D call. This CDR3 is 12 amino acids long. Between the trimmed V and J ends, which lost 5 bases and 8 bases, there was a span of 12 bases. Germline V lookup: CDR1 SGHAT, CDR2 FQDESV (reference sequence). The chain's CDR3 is CASSHTVREAFF. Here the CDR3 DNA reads TGTGCCAGCAGCCACACAGTCAGAGAAGCTTTCTTT. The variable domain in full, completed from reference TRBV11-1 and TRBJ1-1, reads EAEVAQSPRYKITEKSQAVAFWCDPISGHATLYWYRQILGQGPELLVQFQDESVVDDSQLPKDRFSAERLKGVDSTLKIQPAELGDSAMYLCASSHTVREAFFGQGTRLTVV.

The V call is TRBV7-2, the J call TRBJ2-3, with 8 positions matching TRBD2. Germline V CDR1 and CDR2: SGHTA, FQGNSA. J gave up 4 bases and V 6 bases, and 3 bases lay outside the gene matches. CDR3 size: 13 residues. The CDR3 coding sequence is TGTGCCAGCAGTCTCGGGGGGGCAGATACGCAGTATTTT. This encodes CASSLGGADTQYF.

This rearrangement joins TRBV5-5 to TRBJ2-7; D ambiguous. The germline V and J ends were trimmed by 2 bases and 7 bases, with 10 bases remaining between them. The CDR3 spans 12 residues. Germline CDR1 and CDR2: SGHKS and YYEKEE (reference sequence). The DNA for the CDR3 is TGTGCCAGCAGCTTTCGCCGATTGGAGCAGTACGTC. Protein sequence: CASSFRRLEQYV.

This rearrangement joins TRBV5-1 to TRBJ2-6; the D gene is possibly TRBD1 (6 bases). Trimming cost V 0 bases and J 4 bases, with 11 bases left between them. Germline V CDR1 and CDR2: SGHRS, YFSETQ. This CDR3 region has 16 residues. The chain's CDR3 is CASSLEMGAGANVLTF. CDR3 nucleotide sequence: TGCGCCAGCAGCTTGGAGATGGGGGCCGGGGCCAACGTCCTGACTTTC.

The CDR3 nucleotides read TGCGCCAGCAGCTGGGGAACAGGGTTTGGCTACACCTTC. Translating it yields CASSWGTGFGYTF. The V call is TRBV5-1, the J call TRBJ1-2, with D perhaps TRBD1 (6 bases). V lost 3 bases and J 7 bases, leaving 13 bases between the germline ends. The CDR3 is 13 residues long. Per the germline V gene, CDR1 is SGHRS and CDR2 is YFSETQ.

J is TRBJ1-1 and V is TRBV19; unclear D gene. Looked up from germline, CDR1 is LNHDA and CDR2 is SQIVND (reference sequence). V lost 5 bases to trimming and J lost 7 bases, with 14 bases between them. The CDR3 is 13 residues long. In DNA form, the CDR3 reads TGTGCCAGTAGTCTGTTAGAGGCTAATGAAGCTTTCTTT. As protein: CASSLLEANEAFF. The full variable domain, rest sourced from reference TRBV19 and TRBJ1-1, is DGGITQSPKYLFRKEGQNVTLSCEQNLNHDAMYWYRQDPGQGLRLIYYSQIVNDFQKGDIAEGYSVSREKKESFPLTVTSAQKNPTAFYLCASSLLEANEAFFGQGTRLTVV.

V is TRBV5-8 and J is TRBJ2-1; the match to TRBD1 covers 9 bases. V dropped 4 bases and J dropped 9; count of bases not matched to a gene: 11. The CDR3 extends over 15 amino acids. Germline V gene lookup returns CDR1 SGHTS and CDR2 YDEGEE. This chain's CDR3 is CASSGQGLPSGEQFF. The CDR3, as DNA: TGTGCCAGCAGCGGACAGGGGCTCCCCTCGGGTGAGCAGTTCTTC.

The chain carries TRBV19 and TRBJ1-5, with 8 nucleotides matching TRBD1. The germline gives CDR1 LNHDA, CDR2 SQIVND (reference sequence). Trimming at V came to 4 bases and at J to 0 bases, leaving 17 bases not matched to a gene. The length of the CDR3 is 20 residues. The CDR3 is CASSREGQGSWRSSNQPQHF. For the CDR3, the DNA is TGTGCCAGTAGTAGAGAAGGACAGGGCTCTTGGAGATCTAGCAATCAGCCCCAGCATTTT.

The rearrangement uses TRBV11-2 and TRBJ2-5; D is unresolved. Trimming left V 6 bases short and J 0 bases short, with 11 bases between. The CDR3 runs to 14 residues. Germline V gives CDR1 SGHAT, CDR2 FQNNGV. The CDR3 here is CASSRTQNQETQYF. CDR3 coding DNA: TGTGCCAGCAGTCGGACCCAGAACCAAGAGACCCAGTACTTC.

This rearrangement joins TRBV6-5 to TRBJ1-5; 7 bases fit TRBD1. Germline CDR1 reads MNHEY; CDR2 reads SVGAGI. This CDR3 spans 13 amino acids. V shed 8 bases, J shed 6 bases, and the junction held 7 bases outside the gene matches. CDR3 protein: CASHTGAGQPQHF. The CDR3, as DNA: TGTGCCAGCCACACAGGGGCGGGTCAGCCCCAGCATTTT.

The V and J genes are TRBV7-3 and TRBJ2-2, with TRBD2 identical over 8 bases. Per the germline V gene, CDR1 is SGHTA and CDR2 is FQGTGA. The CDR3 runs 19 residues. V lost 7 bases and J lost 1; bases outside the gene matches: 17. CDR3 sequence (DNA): TGTGCCAGCATCCAAAGCGGGGGCCCACTACCCATGAACACCGGGGAGCTGTTTTTT. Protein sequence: CASIQSGGPLPMNTGELFF. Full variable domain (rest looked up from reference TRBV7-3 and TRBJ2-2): GAGVSQTPSNKVTEKGKYVELRCDPISGHTALYWYRQSLGQGPEFLIYFQGTGAADDSGLPNDRFFAVRPEGSVSTLKIQRTERGDSAVYLCASIQSGGPLPMNTGELFFGEGSRLTVL.

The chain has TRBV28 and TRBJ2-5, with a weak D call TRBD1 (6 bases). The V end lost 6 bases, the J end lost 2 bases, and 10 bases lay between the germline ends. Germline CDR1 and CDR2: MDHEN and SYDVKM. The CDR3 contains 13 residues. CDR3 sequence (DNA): TGTGCCAGCAGGTCGGGACATCAAGAGACCCAGTACTTC. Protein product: CASRSGHQETQYF. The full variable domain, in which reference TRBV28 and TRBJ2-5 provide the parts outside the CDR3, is DVKVTQSSRYLVKRTGEKVFLECVQDMDHENMFWYRQDPGLGLRLIYFSYDVKMKEKGDIPEGYSVSREKKERFSLILESASTNQTSMYLCASRSGHQETQYFGPGTRLLVL.

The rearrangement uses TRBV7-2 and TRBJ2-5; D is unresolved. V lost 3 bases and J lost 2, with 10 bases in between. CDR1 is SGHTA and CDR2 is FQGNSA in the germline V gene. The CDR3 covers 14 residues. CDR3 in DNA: TGTGCCAGCAGCTTTCGTAGGGCACAAGAGACCCAGTACTTC. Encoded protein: CASSFRRAQETQYF.

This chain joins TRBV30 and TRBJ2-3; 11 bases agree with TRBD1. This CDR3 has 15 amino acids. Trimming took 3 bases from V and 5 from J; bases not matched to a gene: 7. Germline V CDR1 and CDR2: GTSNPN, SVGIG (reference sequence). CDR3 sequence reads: CAWSGTGGGRDTQYF. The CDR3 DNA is TGTGCCTGGAGCGGGACAGGGGGAGGTAGAGATACGCAGTATTTT.

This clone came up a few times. The chain's CDR3 is CASSLRDRGTEAFF. CDR3 nucleotide sequence: TGTGCCAGCAGCTTAAGGGACAGGGGCACTGAAGCTTTCTTT. The V call is TRBV7-2, the J call TRBJ1-1; 10 bases align to TRBD1. Losses at the gene ends were 2 bases for V and 4 bases for J; bases not matched to a gene: 1. The CDR3 loop spans 14 amino acids. The germline gives CDR1 SGHTA, CDR2 FQGNSA.

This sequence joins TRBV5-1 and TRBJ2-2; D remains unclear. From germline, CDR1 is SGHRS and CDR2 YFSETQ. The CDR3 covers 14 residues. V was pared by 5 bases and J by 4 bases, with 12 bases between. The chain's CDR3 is CASSDPRSTGELFF. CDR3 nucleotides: TGCGCCAGCAGTGACCCGAGAAGCACCGGGGAGCTGTTTTTT.

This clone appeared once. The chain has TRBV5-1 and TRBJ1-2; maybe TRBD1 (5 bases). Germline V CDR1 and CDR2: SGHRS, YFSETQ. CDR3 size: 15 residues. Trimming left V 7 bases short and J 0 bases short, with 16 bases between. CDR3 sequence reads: CASDREGPPNYGYTF. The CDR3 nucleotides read TGCGCCAGCGACCGGGAGGGACCCCCTAACTATGGCTACACCTTC.

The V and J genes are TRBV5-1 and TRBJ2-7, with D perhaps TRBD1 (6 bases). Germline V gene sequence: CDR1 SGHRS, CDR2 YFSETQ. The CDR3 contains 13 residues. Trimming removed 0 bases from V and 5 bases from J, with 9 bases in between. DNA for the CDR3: TGCGCCAGCAGCTTGGCCGCAGGGGACGAGCAGTACGTC. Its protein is CASSLAAGDEQYV.

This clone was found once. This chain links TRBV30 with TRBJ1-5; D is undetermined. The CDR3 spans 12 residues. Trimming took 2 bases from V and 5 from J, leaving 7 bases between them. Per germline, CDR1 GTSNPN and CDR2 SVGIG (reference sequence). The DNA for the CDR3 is TGTGCCTGGAGTAAGCCGTATCAGCCCCAGCATTTT. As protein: CAWSKPYQPQHF.